This passage covers 23 T cell receptor beta chains from one sample sequenced in a study of cytomegalovirus exposure and HLA in healthy donors. Assay used: immunoSEQ multiplex PCR; TCRdb lists only in-frame clones, some missing. The sample lists some 250,000 clones; 90% were seen once. Input material: PBMCs. All receptors derive from a woman in her thirties in good health and CMV-seronegative.

The V gene is TRBV7-6, the J gene TRBJ1-4, with no clear D. V lost 1 base, J lost 4 bases, and 13 bases lay in between. CDR3 length: 16 residues. Germline-derived CDR1 and CDR2 are SGHVS and FNYEAQ. Written as DNA, the CDR3 is TGTGCCAGCAGCTTAGGGGCCATTCGATTTAATGAAAAACTGTTTTTT. Its protein product is CASSLGAIRFNEKLFF. The whole variable domain, remainder taken from reference TRBV7-6 and TRBJ1-4, is GAGVSQSPRYKVTKRGQDVALRCDPISGHVSLYWYRQALGQGPEFLTYFNYEAQQDKSGLPNDRFSAERPEGSISTLTIQRTEQRDSAMYRCASSLGAIRFNEKLFFGSGTQLSVL.

V gene TRBV4-3 combines with J gene TRBJ2-3; 14 nucleotides match TRBD2. This CDR3 region has 17 residues. CDR1 is LGHNA, CDR2 YSLEER, per germline. The V gene end was trimmed by 1 base and the J gene end by 8 bases; junction bases not matched to a gene: 8. CDR3 sequence (DNA): TGCGCCAGCAGCCAAGGGACTAGCGGGAGGCAACAGGTTACGCAGTATTTT. Translating it yields CASSQGTSGRQQVTQYF.

The table lists this clone with a count of one. The gene calls are TRBV27 and TRBJ1-1, with 9 bases fitting TRBD1. The CDR3 totals 15 residues. The germline V gene has CDR1 MNHEY and CDR2 SMNVEV (reference sequence). Trimming took 5 bases from V and 1 from J; bases not matched to a gene: 5. The CDR3 protein is CASSHGTGWNTEAFF. The CDR3 nucleotides read TGTGCCAGCAGTCACGGGACAGGGTGGAACACTGAAGCTTTCTTT.

This sequence joins TRBV6-1 and TRBJ2-1; 16 bases are shared with TRBD2. V was pared by 3 bases and J by 4 bases, with 3 bases of the junction left unmatched. CDR1 and CDR2 from the germline V gene are MNHNS and SASEGT. The CDR3 length is 17 residues. In DNA form, the CDR3 reads TGTGCCAGCAGTGACGGGACTAGCGGGAGGGGTTACAATGAGCAGTTCTTC. Translation gives CASSDGTSGRGYNEQFF.

This clone was detected a few times. The V and J genes are TRBV7-3 and TRBJ2-5; D is perhaps TRBD1 (7 bases). The CDR3 contains 13 residues. CDR1 is SGHTA and CDR2 is FQGTGA in the germline V gene. Trimming stripped 8 bases from V and 5 bases from J, with 15 bases between. The DNA of the CDR3 is TGTGCCAGCTCGTCAGGGGGGATCGAGACCCAGTACTTC. It yields the protein CASSSGGIETQYF.

V and J are TRBV9 and TRBJ2-3, with TRBD2 matching 7 bases. V was clipped by 5 bases and J by 2 bases; unmatched bases: 8. The germline gives CDR1 SGDLS, CDR2 YYNGEE. The CDR3 is 15 amino acids. The DNA for the CDR3 is TGTGCCAGCAGTGCCGGGACTACCTACACAGATACGCAGTATTTT. This sequence encodes CASSAGTTYTDTQYF.

The chain carries TRBV4-2 and TRBJ1-1; possible D gene TRBD1, 6 bases. Germline values: CDR1 LGHNA, CDR2 YNFKEQ. The CDR3 covers 15 residues. The V end was cut by 4 bases, the J end by 0 bases, with 12 bases between. CDR3 in DNA: TGTGCCAGCAGCCCCTCTCCAGGGGTGAACACTGAAGCTTTCTTT. This gives the protein CASSPSPGVNTEAFF.

Written as DNA, the CDR3 is TGTGCCAGCAGTTACTCGGCAGCTAGCACAGATACGCAGTATTTT. Translating it yields CASSYSAASTDTQYF. The genes are TRBV6-5 and TRBJ2-3; D is unclear. The CDR3 totals 15 residues. V was trimmed by 0 bases and J by 0 bases, leaving 7 bases between them. Germline values: CDR1 MNHEY, CDR2 SVGAGI.

CDR3 loop: CASSTGGVAVQETQYF. The CDR3 coding sequence is TGCGCCAGCAGCACGGGAGGGGTGGCAGTTCAAGAGACCCAGTACTTC. The gene calls are TRBV5-1 and TRBJ2-5, with 8 nucleotides matching TRBD2. This CDR3 is 16 amino acids long. Germline-derived CDR1 and CDR2 are SGHRS and YFSETQ. The J segment lost 2 bases and the V segment lost 4 bases, leaving 10 bases of the junction unmatched.

V usage is TRBV25-1 and J usage is TRBJ2-7, with 8 bases that match TRBD2. Germline CDR1 and CDR2: MGHDK and SYGVNS. After removal of 3 bases from V and 5 bases from J, the junction contained 15 bases not matched to a gene. CDR3 length equals 17 residues. The CDR3 loop is CASSDFVAGRDGDEQYF. CDR3 DNA sequence: TGTGCCAGCAGTGACTTTGTAGCGGGGCGGGACGGGGACGAGCAGTACTTC.

The rearrangement joins TRBV27 to TRBJ2-3; D gene uncertain. The CDR3 runs 11 residues. The germline gives CDR1 MNHEY, CDR2 SMNVEV (reference sequence). The V end was cut by 3 bases, the J end by 6 bases, with 4 bases between. The CDR3 region has the DNA TGTGCCAGCAGTTTTTCGGATACGCAGTATTTT. It is translated as CASSFSDTQYF.

The rearrangement uses TRBV7-2 and TRBJ2-3; 8 positions match TRBD2. The CDR3 is made up of 15 amino acids. Germline CDR1 reads SGHTA; CDR2 reads FQGNSA. The junction had 8 bases not matched to a gene; V was cut back by 7 bases and J by 2 bases. The CDR3 bases are TGTGCCAGCAACACAGCGGGAGCCCACACAGATACGCAGTATTTT. It is translated as CASNTAGAHTDTQYF.

This chain connects TRBV9 to TRBJ2-7; 11 bases map to TRBD1. CDR1 SGDLS and CDR2 YYNGEE come from the germline V gene. The CDR3 consists of 15 residues. V lost 4 bases and J lost 3; bases outside the gene matches: 6. The CDR3 sequence is CASSPRTGGNYEQYF. CDR3 coding DNA: TGTGCCAGCAGCCCCCGGACAGGGGGCAACTACGAGCAGTACTTC.

This clone has a single count. V and J are TRBV6-1 and TRBJ2-7; no firm D call. The CDR3 is 14 residues long. Germline V lookup: CDR1 MNHNS, CDR2 SASEGT. V lost 2 bases and J 3 bases, leaving 11 bases between the germline ends. The chain's CDR3 is CASSEMENSYEQYF. CDR3 bases: TGTGCCAGCAGTGAAATGGAGAACAGCTACGAGCAGTACTTC.

The chain recombines TRBV6-1 with TRBJ2-7, with D perhaps assigned TRBD1 or TRBD2 (5 bases each). V shed 7 bases and J shed 0 bases, with 16 bases lying between them. This CDR3 is 15 amino acids long. CDR1 is MNHNS and CDR2 is SASEGT in the germline V gene. CDR3 sequence (DNA): TGTGCCAGCACGGGGAGTACAGGACCCTCCTACGAGCAGTACTTC. Encoded protein: CASTGSTGPSYEQYF.

The chain employs TRBV29-1 and TRBJ2-1, with D possibly matching TRBD1 (6 bases). Between the trimmed V and J ends, which lost 5 bases and 7 bases, there was a span of 18 bases. The V gene's germline CDR1 is SQVTM and CDR2 ANQGSEA. The CDR3 consists of 14 residues. CDR3 region: CSVRTAPRGNEQFF. The CDR3 DNA follows: TGCAGCGTTCGGACAGCCCCGAGGGGAAATGAGCAGTTCTTC.

This chain uses TRBV9 with TRBJ2-5; no definite D call. The germline V and J ends were trimmed by 0 bases and 1 base, with 7 bases remaining between them. The V gene's germline CDR1 is SGDLS and CDR2 YYNGEE. The CDR3 extends over 14 amino acids. The CDR3 protein is CASSVGYSQETQYF. Written as DNA, the CDR3 is TGTGCCAGCAGCGTAGGCTACAGCCAAGAGACCCAGTACTTC.

On this clone itself: The germline gene is not matched at one end of the junction; a read error may be the cause. The chain is built from TRBV4-3 and TRBJ1-1, with a possible D match to TRBD1 (5 bases). The CDR3 is made up of 16 amino acids. Germline CDR1 and CDR2: LGHNA and YSLEER. CDR3 amino acids: CASSEETVGGNTEAFF. DNA for the CDR3: TGCGCCAGCAGCGAAGAAACAGTGGGGGGAAACACTGAAGCTTTCTTT.

The chain carries TRBV5-6 and TRBJ2-3; D is perhaps TRBD1 or TRBD2 (6 bases each). From germline, CDR1 is SGHDT and CDR2 YYEEEE. This CDR3 region has 15 residues. V lost 4 bases, J lost 5 bases, and 17 bases lay in between. For the CDR3, the DNA is TGTGCCAGCAGCCATATCGTCGGGGGCTTAGATACGCAGTATTTT. The encoded protein is CASSHIVGGLDTQYF.

The chain employs TRBV25-1 and TRBJ2-5; D may correspond to TRBD1 or TRBD2 (5 bases each). The V and J ends lost 4 bases and 3 bases respectively, with 21 bases between them. Per the germline V gene, CDR1 is MGHDK and CDR2 is SYGVNS. This CDR3 comprises 17 residues. CDR3 protein: CASSVQTGTGLKETQYF. In DNA, the CDR3 is TGTGCCAGCAGTGTCCAAACGGGAACGGGGCTTAAAGAGACCCAGTACTTC.

The CDR3 spells CASIRGGNFNTGELFF. The CDR3 DNA reads as TGCGCCAGCATACGAGGGGGGAATTTTAACACCGGGGAGCTGTTTTTT. The chain links TRBV5-1 to TRBJ2-2; tentatively, D is TRBD1 or TRBD2 (6 bases each). V lost 6 bases and J 2 bases, leaving 17 bases between the germline ends. CDR3 length equals 16 residues. Germline V gives CDR1 SGHRS, CDR2 YFSETQ.

V usage is TRBV2 and J usage is TRBJ2-1; D remains ambiguous. The CDR3 is 14 amino acids. The germline V and J ends were trimmed by 5 bases and 0 bases, with 8 bases remaining between them. Germline-derived CDR1 and CDR2 are SNHLY and FYNNEI. This chain's CDR3 is CASSSESSYNEQFF. The CDR3 region has the DNA TGTGCCAGCAGTAGCGAGTCCTCCTACAATGAGCAGTTCTTC.

The CDR3 loop reads CASSGSGGHQPQHF. The CDR3 region has the DNA TGTGCCAGCAGCGGATCAGGGGGCCATCAGCCCCAGCATTTT. The V call is TRBV5-6, the J call TRBJ1-5, with TRBD1 identical over 8 bases. CDR1 is SGHDT, CDR2 YYEEEE, per germline. J lost 5 bases, V lost 4 bases, and 5 bases had no gene match. CDR3 length equals 14 residues. Drawing the rest from reference TRBV5-6 and TRBJ1-5, the complete variable domain is DAGVTQSPTHLIKTRGQQVTLRCSPKSGHDTVSWYQQALGQGPQFIFQYYEEEERQRGNFPDRFSGHQFPNYSSELNVNALLLGDSALYLCASSGSGGHQPQHFGDGTRLSIL.